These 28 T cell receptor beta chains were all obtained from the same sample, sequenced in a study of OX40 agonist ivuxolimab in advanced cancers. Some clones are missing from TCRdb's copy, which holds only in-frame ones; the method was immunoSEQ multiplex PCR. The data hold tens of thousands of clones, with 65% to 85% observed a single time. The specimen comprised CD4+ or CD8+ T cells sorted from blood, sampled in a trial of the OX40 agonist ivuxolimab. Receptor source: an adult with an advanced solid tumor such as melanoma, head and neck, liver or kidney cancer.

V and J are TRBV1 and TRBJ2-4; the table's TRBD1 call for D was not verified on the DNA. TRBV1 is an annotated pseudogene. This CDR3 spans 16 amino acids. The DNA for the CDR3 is TGCACCAGCAGCCCCACCGGGACAGGGACCAAAAACATTCAGTACTTC. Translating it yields CTSSPTGTGTKNIQYF.

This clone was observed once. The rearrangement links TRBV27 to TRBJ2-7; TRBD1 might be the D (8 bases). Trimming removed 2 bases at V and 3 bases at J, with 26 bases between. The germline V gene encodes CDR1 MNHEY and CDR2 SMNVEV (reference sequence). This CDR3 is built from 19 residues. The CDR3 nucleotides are TGTGCCAGCAGTTTAATACGACAGGGGCGACGGGGGGCCAACTACGAGCAGTACTTC. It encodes CASSLIRQGRRGANYEQYF.

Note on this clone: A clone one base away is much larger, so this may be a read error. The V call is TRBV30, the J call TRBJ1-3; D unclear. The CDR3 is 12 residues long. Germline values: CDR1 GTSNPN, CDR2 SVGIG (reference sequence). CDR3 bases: TGTGTCTGGAGGGCGGTCGAAAACACCATATATTTT. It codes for CVWRAVENTIYF. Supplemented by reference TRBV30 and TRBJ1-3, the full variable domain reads SQTIHQWPATLVQPVGSPLSLECTVEGTSNPNLYWYRQAAGRGLQLLFYSVGIGQISSEVPQNLSASRPQDRQFILSSKKLLLSDSGFYLCVWRAVENTIYFGEGSWLTVV.

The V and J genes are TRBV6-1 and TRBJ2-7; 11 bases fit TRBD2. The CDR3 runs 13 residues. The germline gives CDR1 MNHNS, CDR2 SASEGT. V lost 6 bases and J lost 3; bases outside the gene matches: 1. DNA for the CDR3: TGTGCCAGCAGGACTAGCGGGAACTACGAGCAGTACTTC. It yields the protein CASRTSGNYEQYF.

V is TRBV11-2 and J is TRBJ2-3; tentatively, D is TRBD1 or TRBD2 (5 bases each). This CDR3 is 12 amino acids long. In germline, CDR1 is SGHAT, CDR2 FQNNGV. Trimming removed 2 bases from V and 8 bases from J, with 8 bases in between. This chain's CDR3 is CASSLQGATQYF. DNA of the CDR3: TGTGCCAGCAGCTTACAGGGAGCTACGCAGTATTTT.

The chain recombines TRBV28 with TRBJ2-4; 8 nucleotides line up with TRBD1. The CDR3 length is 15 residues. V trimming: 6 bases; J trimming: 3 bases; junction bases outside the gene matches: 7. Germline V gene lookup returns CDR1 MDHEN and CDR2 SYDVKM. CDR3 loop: CASRSGQVGKNIQYF. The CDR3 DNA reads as TGTGCCAGCAGATCGGGACAGGTGGGCAAAAACATTCAGTACTTC.

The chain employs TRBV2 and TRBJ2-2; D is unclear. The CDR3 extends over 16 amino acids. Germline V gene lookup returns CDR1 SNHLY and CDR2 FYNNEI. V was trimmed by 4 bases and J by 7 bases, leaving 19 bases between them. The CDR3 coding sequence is TGTGCCAGCAGTGGAAGCCTGCTGGGAACTGTCGGGGAGCTGTTTTTT. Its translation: CASSGSLLGTVGELFF.

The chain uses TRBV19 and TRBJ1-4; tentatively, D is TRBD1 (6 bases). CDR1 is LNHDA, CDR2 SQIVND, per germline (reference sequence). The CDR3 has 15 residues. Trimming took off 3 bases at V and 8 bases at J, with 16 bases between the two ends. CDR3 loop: CASSMVGALREKLFF. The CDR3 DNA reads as TGTGCCAGTAGTATGGTGGGGGCGCTTAGGGAAAAACTGTTTTTT.

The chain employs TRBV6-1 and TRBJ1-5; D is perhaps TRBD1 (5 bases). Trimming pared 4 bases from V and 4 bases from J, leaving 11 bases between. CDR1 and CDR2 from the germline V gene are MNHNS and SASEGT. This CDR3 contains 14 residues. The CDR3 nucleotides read TGTGCCAGCAGTGTCCGGGGCCTAAATCAGCCCCAGCATTTT. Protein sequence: CASSVRGLNQPQHF.

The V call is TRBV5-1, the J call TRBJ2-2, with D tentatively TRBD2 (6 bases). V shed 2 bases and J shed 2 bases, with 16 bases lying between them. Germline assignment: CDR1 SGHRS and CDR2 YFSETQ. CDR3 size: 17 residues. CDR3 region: CASSFNPSGGNTGELFF. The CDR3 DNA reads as TGCGCCAGCAGCTTTAATCCCTCCGGGGGTAACACCGGGGAGCTGTTTTTT.

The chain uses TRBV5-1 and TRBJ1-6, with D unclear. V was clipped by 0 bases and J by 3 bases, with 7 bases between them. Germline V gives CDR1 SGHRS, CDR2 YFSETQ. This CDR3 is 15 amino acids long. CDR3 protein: CASSLGGNYNSPLHF. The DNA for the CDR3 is TGCGCCAGCAGCTTGGGTGGAAACTATAATTCACCCCTCCACTTT.

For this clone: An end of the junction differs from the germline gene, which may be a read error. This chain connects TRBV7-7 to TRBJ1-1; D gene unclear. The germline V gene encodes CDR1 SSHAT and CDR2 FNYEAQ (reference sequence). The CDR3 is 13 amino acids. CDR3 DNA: TGTGCTAGCAGCCAAGACCGGAACACTGAAGCTTTCTTT. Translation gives CASSQDRNTEAFF. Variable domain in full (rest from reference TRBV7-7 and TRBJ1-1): GAGVSQSPRYKVTKRGQDVTLRCDPISSHATLYWYQQALGQGPEFLTYFNYEAQPDKSGLPSDRFSAERPEGSISTLTIQRTEQRDSAMYRCASSQDRNTEAFFGQGTRLTVV.

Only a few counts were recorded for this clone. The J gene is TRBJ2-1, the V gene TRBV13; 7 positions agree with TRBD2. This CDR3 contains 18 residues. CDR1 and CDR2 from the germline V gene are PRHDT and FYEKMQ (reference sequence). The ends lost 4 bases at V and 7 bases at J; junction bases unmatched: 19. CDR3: CASSSREFAGEWRNEQFF. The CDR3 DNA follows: TGTGCCAGCAGCTCCCGGGAGTTTGCGGGAGAGTGGAGGAATGAGCAGTTCTTC.

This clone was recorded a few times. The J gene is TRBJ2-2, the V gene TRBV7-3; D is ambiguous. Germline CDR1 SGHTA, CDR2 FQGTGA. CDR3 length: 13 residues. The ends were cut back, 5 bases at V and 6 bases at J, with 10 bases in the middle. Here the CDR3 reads CASSRLTSGELFF. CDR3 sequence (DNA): TGTGCCAGCAGCCGTTTAACATCCGGGGAGCTGTTTTTT.

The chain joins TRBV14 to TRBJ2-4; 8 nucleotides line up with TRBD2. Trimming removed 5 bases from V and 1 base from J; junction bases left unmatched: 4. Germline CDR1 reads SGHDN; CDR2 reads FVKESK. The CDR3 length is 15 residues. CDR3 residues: CASSDSGKAKNIQYF. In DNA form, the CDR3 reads TGTGCCAGCAGCGATAGCGGGAAGGCCAAAAACATTCAGTACTTC.

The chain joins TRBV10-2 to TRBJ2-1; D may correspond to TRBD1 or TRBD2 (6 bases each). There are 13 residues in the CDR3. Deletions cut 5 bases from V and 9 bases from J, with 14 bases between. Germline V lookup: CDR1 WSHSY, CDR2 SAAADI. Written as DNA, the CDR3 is TGCGCCAGCAGTCCCGGGGGCCGCGGTGAGCAGTTCTTC. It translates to CASSPGGRGEQFF.

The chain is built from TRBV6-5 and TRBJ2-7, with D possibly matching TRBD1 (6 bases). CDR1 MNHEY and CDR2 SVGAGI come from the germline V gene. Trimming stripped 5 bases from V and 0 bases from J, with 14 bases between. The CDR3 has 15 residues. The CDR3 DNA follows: TGTGCCAGCAGTGGAACAGGGTTCAGCTCCTACGAGCAGTACTTC. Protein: CASSGTGFSSYEQYF.

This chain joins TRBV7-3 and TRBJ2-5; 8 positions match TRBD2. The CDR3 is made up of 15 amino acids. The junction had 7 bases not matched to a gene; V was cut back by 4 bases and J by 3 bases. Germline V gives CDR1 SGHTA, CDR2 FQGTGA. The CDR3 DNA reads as TGTGCCAGCAGCTCGAGCGGGAGTAGTAAAGAGACCCAGTACTTC. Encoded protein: CASSSSGSSKETQYF. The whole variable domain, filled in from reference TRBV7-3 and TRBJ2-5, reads GAGVSQTPSNKVTEKGKYVELRCDPISGHTALYWYRQSLGQGPEFLIYFQGTGAADDSGLPNDRFFAVRPEGSVSTLKIQRTERGDSAVYLCASSSSGSSKETQYFGPGTRLLVL.

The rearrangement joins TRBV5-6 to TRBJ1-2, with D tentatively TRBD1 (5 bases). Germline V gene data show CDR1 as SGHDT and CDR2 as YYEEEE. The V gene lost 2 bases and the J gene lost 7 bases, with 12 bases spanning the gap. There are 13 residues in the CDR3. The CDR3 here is CASSLRRGGGYTF. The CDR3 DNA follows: TGTGCCAGCAGCTTACGGAGGGGTGGTGGCTACACCTTC.

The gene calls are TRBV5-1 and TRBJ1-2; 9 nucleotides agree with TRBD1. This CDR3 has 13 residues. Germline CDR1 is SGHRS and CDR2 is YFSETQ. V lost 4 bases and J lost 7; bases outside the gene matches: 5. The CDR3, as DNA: TGCGCCAGCAGCCAGGGACAGGGTGTTGGCTACACCTTC. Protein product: CASSQGQGVGYTF. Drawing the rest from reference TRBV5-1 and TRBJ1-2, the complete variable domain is KAGVTQTPRYLIKTRGQQVTLSCSPISGHRSVSWYQQTPGQGLQFLFEYFSETQRNKGNFPGRFSGRQFSNSRSEMNVSTLELGDSALYLCASSQGQGVGYTFGSGTRLTVV.

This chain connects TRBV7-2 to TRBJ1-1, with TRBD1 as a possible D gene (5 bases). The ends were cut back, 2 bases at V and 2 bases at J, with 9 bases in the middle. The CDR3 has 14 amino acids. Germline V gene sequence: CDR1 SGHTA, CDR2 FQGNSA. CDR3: CASSLQTGNTEAFF. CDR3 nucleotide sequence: TGTGCCAGCAGCTTACAAACAGGAAACACTGAAGCTTTCTTT.

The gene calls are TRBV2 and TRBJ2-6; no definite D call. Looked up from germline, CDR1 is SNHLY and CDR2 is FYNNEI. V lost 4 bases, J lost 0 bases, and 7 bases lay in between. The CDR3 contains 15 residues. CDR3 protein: CASSGSSSGANVLTF. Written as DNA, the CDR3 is TGTGCCAGCAGTGGGTCGAGCTCTGGGGCCAACGTCCTGACTTTC. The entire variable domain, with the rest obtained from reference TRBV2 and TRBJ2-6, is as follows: EPEVTQTPSHQVTQMGQEVILRCVPISNHLYFYWYRQILGQKVEFLVSFYNNEISEKSEIFDDQFSVERPDGSNFTLKIRSTKLEDSAMYFCASSGSSSGANVLTFGAGSRLTVL.

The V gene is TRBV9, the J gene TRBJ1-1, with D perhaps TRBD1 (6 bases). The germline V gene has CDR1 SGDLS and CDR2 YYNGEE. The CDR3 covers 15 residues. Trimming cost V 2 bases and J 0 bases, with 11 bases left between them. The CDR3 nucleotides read TGTGCCAGCAGCGTGGGGGGGCGCGTGAACACTGAAGCTTTCTTT. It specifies CASSVGGRVNTEAFF.

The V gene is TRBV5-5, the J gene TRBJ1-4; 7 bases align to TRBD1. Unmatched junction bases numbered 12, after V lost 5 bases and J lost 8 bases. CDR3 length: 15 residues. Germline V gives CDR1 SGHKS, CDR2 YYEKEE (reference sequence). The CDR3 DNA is TGTGCCAGCAGGGAAGCTCGACAGGGTGGGGAAAAACTGTTTTTT. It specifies CASREARQGGEKLFF.

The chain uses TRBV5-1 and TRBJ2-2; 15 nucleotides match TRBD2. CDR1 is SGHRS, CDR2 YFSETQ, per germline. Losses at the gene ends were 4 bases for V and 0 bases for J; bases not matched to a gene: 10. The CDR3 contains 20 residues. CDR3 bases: TGCGCCAGCAGCACTGACCCGGGACTAGCGGGGGGCGCGAACACCGGGGAGCTGTTTTTT. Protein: CASSTDPGLAGGANTGELFF.

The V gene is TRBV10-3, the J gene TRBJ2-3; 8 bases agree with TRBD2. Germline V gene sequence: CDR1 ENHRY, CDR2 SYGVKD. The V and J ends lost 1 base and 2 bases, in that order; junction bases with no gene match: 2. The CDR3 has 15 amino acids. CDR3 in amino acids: CAISEFSGTTDTQYF. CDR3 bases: TGTGCCATCAGTGAGTTTAGCGGGACCACAGATACGCAGTATTTT.

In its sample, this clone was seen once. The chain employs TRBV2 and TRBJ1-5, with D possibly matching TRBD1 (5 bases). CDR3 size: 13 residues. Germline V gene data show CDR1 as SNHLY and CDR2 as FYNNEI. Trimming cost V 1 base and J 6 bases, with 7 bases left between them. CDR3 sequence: CASSEGRGQPQHF. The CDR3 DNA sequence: TGTGCCAGCAGTGAAGGGAGGGGTCAGCCCCAGCATTTT.

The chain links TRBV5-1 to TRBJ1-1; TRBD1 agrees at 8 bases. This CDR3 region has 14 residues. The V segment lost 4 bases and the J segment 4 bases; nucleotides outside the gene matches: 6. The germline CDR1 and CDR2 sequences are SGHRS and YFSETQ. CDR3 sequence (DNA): TGCGCCAGCAGCCGGACACAGGGGGGCACTGAAGCTTTCTTT. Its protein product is CASSRTQGGTEAFF.